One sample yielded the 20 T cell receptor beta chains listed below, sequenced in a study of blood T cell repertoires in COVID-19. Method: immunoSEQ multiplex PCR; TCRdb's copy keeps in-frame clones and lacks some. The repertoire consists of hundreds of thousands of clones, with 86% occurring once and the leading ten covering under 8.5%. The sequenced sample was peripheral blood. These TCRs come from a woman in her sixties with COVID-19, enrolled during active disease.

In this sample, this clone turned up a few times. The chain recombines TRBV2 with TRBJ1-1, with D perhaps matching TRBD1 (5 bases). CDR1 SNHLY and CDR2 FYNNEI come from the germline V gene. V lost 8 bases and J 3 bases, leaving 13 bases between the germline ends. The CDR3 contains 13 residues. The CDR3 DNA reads TGTGCCAGCGAACAGGTTGGGGACACTGAAGCTTTCTTT. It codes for CASEQVGDTEAFF.

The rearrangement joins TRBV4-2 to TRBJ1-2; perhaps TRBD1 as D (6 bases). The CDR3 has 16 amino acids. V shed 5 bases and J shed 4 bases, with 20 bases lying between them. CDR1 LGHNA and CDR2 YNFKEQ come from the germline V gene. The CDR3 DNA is TGTGCCAGCAGCTCCACCGGGGGGGGGACAACCTATGGCTACACCTTC. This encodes CASSSTGGGTTYGYTF.

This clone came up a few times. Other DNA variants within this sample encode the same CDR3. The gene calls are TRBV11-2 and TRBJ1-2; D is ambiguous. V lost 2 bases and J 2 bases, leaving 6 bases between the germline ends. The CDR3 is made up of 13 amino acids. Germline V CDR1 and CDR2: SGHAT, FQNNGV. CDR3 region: CASSLPGNYGYTF. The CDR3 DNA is TGTGCCAGCAGCTTACCGGGGAACTATGGCTACACCTTC. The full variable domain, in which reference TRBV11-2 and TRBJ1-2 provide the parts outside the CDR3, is EAGVAQSPRYKIIEKRQSVAFWCNPISGHATLYWYQQILGQGPKLLIQFQNNGVVDDSQLPKDRFSAERLKGVDSTLKIQPAKLEDSAVYLCASSLPGNYGYTFGSGTRLTVV.

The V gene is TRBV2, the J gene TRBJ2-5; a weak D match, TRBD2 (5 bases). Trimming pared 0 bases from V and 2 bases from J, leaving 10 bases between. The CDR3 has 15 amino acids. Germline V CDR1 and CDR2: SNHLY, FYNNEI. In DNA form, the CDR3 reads TGTGCCAGCAGTGAAGCCCCCGGGGATCAAGAGACCCAGTACTTC. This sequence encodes CASSEAPGDQETQYF.

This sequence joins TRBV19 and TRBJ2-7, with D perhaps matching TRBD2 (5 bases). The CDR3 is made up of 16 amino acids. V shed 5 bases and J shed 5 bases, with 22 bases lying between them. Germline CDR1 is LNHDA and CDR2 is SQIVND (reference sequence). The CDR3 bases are TGTGCCAGTAGTGGACGAGGACTGCCGTATCGGGACGAGCAGTACTTC. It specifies CASSGRGLPYRDEQYF.

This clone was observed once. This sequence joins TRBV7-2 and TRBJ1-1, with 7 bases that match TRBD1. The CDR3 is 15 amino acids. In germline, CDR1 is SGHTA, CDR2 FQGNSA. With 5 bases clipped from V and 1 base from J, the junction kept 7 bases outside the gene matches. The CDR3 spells CASSKDRVGNTEAFF. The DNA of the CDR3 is TGTGCCAGCAGCAAAGACAGGGTAGGGAACACTGAAGCTTTCTTT.

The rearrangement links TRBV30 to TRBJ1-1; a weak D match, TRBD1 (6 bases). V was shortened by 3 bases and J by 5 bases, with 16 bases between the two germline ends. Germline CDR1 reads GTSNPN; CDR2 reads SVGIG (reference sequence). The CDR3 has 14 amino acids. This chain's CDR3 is CAWRPTGPRTEAFF. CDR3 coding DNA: TGTGCCTGGAGGCCGACAGGACCGAGGACTGAAGCTTTCTTT. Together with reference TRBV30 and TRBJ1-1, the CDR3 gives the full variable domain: SQTIHQWPATLVQPVGSPLSLECTVEGTSNPNLYWYRQAAGRGLQLLFYSVGIGQISSEVPQNLSASRPQDRQFILSSKKLLLSDSGFYLCAWRPTGPRTEAFFGQGTRLTVV.

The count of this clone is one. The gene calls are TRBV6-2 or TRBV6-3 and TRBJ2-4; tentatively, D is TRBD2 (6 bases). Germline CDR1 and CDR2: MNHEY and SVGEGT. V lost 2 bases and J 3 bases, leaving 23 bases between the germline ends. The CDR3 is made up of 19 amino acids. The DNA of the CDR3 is TGTGCCAGCAGTTACACCAAATTTAAGGGACTGATAGACAAAAACATTCAGTACTTC. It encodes CASSYTKFKGLIDKNIQYF.

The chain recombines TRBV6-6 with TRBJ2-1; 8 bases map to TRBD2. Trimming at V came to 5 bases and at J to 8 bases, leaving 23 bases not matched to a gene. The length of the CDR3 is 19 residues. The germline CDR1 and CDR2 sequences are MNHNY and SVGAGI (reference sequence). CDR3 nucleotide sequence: TGTGCCAGCAGTCAACGGGGGGGGCCCGCCCGTCCGAGGGCGGATGAGCAGTTCTTC. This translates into CASSQRGGPARPRADEQFF.

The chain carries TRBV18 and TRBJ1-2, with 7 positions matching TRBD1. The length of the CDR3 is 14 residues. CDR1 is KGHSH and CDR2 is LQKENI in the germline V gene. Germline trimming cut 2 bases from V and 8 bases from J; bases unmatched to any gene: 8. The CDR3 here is CASSPRQGERGYTF. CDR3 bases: TGTGCCAGCTCACCAAGGCAGGGGGAAAGAGGCTACACCTTC.

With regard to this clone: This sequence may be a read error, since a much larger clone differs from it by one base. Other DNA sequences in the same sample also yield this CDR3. The CDR3 sequence: CAWTRSYEQYF. In DNA form, the CDR3 reads TGTGCCTGGACCCGTTCCTACGAGCAGTACTTC. This chain joins TRBV30 and TRBJ2-7; D uncertain. CDR3 length: 11 amino acids. CDR1 and CDR2 (germline): GTSNPN, SVGIG (reference sequence). Trimming cost V 4 bases and J 1 base, with 5 bases left between them.

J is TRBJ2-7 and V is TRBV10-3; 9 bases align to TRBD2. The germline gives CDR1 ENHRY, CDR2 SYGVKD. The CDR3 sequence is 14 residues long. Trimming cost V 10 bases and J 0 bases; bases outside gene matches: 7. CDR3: CATRVAGDSYEQYF. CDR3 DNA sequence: TGTGCCACCCGGGTAGCGGGGGACTCCTACGAGCAGTACTTC.

The CDR3 DNA sequence: TGCGCCAGCAGAAATCCGGGACAGTTCACCTACGAGCAGTACTTC. Its protein is CASRNPGQFTYEQYF. The V and J genes are TRBV5-1 and TRBJ2-7; TRBD1 aligns across 7 bases. After removal of 5 bases from V and 2 bases from J, the junction contained 10 bases not matched to a gene. Germline V gene sequence: CDR1 SGHRS, CDR2 YFSETQ. The CDR3 sequence is 15 residues long.

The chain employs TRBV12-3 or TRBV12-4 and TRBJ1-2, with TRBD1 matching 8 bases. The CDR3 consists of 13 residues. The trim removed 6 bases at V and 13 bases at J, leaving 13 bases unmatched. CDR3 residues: CASSPGQAGAATF. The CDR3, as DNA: TGTGCCAGCAGCCCGGGACAGGCCGGGGCGGCCACCTTC.

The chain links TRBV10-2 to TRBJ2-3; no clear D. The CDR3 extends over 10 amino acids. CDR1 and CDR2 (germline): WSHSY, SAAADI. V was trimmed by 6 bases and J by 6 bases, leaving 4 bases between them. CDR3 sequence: CASRSDTQYF. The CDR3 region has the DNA TGCGCCAGCAGGAGCGATACGCAGTATTTT.

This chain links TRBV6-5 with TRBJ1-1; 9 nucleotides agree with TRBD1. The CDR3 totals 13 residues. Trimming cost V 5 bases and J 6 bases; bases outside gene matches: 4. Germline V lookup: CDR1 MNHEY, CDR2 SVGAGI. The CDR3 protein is CASSKTGGAEAFF. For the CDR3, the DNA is TGTGCCAGCAGTAAGACAGGGGGGGCTGAAGCTTTCTTT.

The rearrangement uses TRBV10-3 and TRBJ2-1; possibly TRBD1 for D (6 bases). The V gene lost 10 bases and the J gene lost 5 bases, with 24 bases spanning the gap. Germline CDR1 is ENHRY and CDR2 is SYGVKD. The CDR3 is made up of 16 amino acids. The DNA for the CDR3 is TGTGCCACTCAAGGTGTTGATAGGGGGAACGACAATGAGCAGTTCTTC. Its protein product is CATQGVDRGNDNEQFF.

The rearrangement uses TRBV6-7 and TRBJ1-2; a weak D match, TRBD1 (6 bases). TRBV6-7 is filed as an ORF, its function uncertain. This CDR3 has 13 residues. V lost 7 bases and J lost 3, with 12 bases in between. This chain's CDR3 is CASTLQGYYGYTF. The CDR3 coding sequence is TGTGCCAGCACGTTACAGGGTTACTATGGCTACACCTTC.

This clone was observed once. CDR3 loop: CAISVADNQPQHF. CDR3 DNA sequence: TGTGCCATCAGTGTGGCCGACAATCAGCCCCAGCATTTT. The rearrangement joins TRBV10-3 to TRBJ1-5, with D unresolved. The germline CDR1 and CDR2 sequences are ENHRY and SYGVKD. The V end lost 4 bases, the J end lost 3 bases, and 7 bases lay between the germline ends. The CDR3 is made up of 13 amino acids.

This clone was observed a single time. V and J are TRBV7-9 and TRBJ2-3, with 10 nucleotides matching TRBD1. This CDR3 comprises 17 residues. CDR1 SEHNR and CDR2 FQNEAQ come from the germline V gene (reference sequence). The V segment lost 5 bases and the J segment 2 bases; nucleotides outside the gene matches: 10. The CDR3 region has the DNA TGTGCCAGCAGCGAGGGACAGGGGTTCCCCATCACAGATACGCAGTATTTT. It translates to CASSEGQGFPITDTQYF.